These 19 T cell receptor beta chains were sequenced from one sample in a study of blood T cell repertoires in COVID-19. Clones were read by immunoSEQ multiplex PCR, and TCRdb kept only the in-frame ones, dropping some. The sample shows about 150,000 clones, 82% of them seen only once. The sequencing input was peripheral blood. The receptors shown here come from a human donor with acute or convalescent COVID-19. The donor label of this sample is uncertain.

A single count supports this clone. V is TRBV18 and J is TRBJ2-5; D is perhaps TRBD1 (6 bases). Germline V CDR1 and CDR2: KGHSH, LQKENI. This CDR3 has 15 residues. Trimming pared 8 bases from V and 5 bases from J, leaving 21 bases between. The CDR3 loop is CASTPLTGARETQYF. CDR3 coding DNA: TGTGCCAGCACGCCCCTGACAGGCGCTCGGGAGACCCAGTACTTC.

The genes are TRBV7-2 and TRBJ1-5, with D maybe TRBD1 (6 bases). Trimming took off 5 bases at V and 2 bases at J, with 13 bases between the two ends. Germline-derived CDR1 and CDR2 are SGHTA and FQGNSA. The CDR3 spans 15 residues. The CDR3 coding sequence is TGTGCCAGCAGCGGACAGTCAGGGCGCAATCAGCCCCAGCATTTT. Amino acid sequence: CASSGQSGRNQPQHF.

The chain combines TRBV27 with TRBJ1-2; D unresolved. Germline lookup yields CDR1 MNHEY and CDR2 SMNVEV (reference sequence). Trimming shortened V by 3 bases and J by 2 bases, and 7 bases separated the two germline ends. This CDR3 is built from 13 residues. The CDR3 region is CASSLRQNYGYTF. For the CDR3, the DNA is TGTGCCAGCAGTTTGAGACAAAACTATGGCTACACCTTC.

The CDR3 reads CASSPIGGEFSYGYTF. The CDR3 region has the DNA TGTGCCAGCAGTCCTATAGGCGGGGAGTTCAGCTATGGCTACACCTTC. The chain carries TRBV28 and TRBJ1-2; the D is unclear. V lost 5 bases and J lost 4, with 20 bases in between. From germline, CDR1 is MDHEN and CDR2 SYDVKM. The CDR3 sequence is 16 residues long.

The chain uses TRBV6-2 or TRBV6-3 and TRBJ1-6; no clear D gene. Germline loops: CDR1 MNHEY, CDR2 SVGEGT. Trimming cost V 2 bases and J 6 bases, with 8 bases left between them. This CDR3 is 14 amino acids long. The chain's CDR3 is CASSYKAANSPLHF. CDR3 sequence (DNA): TGTGCCAGCAGTTACAAGGCGGCTAATTCACCCCTCCACTTT.

This chain joins TRBV7-8 and TRBJ2-7; D perhaps matches TRBD1 (6 bases). CDR1 and CDR2 from the germline V gene are SGHVS and FQNEAQ. Trimming removed 1 base from V and 5 bases from J, with 15 bases in between. CDR3 size: 15 residues. The CDR3 DNA reads TGTGCCAGCAGCTTAGGGGGGACAAGGGGAGACGAGCAGTACTTC. Its translation is CASSLGGTRGDEQYF.

The chain combines TRBV7-9 with TRBJ2-2, with 9 bases that match TRBD2. Germline V CDR1 and CDR2: SEHNR, FQNEAQ (reference sequence). V trimming: 5 bases; J trimming: 4 bases; junction bases outside the gene matches: 17. The CDR3 totals 19 residues. The CDR3 bases are TGTGCCAGCAGCCACGGGTCAGCGCGGGGGGGCTCGAGCACCGGGGAGCTGTTTTTT. It codes for CASSHGSARGGSSTGELFF. Together with reference TRBV7-9 and TRBJ2-2, the CDR3 gives the full variable domain: DTGVSQNPRHKITKRGQNVTFRCDPISEHNRLYWYRQTLGQGPEFLTYFQNEAQLEKSRLLSDRFSAERPKGSFSTLEIQRTEQGDSAMYLCASSHGSARGGSSTGELFFGEGSRLTVL.

V usage is TRBV3-1 (or the pseudogene TRBV3-2) and J usage is TRBJ1-5; a possible D gene is TRBD1 (5 bases). Germline V gives CDR1 LGHDT, CDR2 YNNKEL (reference sequence). The V end was cut by 0 bases, the J end by 10 bases, with 16 bases between. This CDR3 has 15 residues. Written as DNA, the CDR3 is TGTGCCAGCAGCCAAGAAGGAAAGGGGATCAGCCCCCAGCATTTT. It yields the protein CASSQEGKGISPQHF.

The chain couples TRBV4-2 to TRBJ2-7; a possible D gene is TRBD1 (6 bases). The germline gives CDR1 LGHNA, CDR2 YNFKEQ. This CDR3 contains 17 residues. V was pared by 0 bases and J by 2 bases, with 17 bases between. The CDR3 region has the DNA TGTGCCAGCAGCCAAGATGGAAGGAGACAGGAGACCTACGAGCAGTACTTC. Translating gives CASSQDGRRQETYEQYF.

This sequence joins TRBV5-4 and TRBJ2-1; the D is unclear. The CDR3 is 14 amino acids. V was shortened by 1 base and J by 4 bases, with 9 bases between the two germline ends. Germline-derived CDR1 and CDR2 are SGHNT and YYREEE (reference sequence). CDR3 coding DNA: TGTGCCAGCAGCTTGTTGGGCAGGTACAATGAGCAGTTCTTC. Translated, it gives CASSLLGRYNEQFF. The full variable domain, rest sourced from reference TRBV5-4 and TRBJ2-1, is ETGVTQSPTHLIKTRGQQVTLRCSSQSGHNTVSWYQQALGQGPQFIFQYYREEENGRGNFPPRFSGLQFPNYSSELNVNALELDDSALYLCASSLLGRYNEQFFGPGTRLTVL.

This clone was seen a handful of times. Because the CDR3 is missing its conserved closing phenylalanine or tryptophan, this is likely a read error. The DNA is left out, because the CDR3 cannot be placed on it with certainty; the CDR3 is given as TCRdb lists it. The chain combines TRBV11-3 with TRBJ2-7; the table's D call TRBD1 went unverified against the DNA. The CDR3 length is 13 residues, termini included. CDR1 is SGHNT and CDR2 is YENEEA in the germline V gene. The CDR3 reads CASSANPGTGIII.

The chain combines TRBV4-1 with TRBJ1-2; 7 nucleotides agree with TRBD1. This CDR3 spans 13 amino acids. CDR1 is MGHRA, CDR2 YSYEKL, per germline. The V and J ends lost 3 bases and 7 bases, in that order; junction bases with no gene match: 5. This chain's CDR3 is CASSQTGLVGYTF. As DNA, the CDR3 is TGCGCCAGCAGCCAGACAGGGTTGGTTGGCTACACCTTC.

J is TRBJ1-1 and V is TRBV3-1 (or the pseudogene TRBV3-2), with D possibly TRBD1 on 5 matching bases. Between the trimmed V and J ends, which lost 2 bases and 1 base, there was a span of 11 bases. This CDR3 comprises 15 residues. Germline values: CDR1 LGHDT, CDR2 YNNKEL (reference sequence). CDR3 DNA sequence: TGTGCCAGCAGCCAAAATGGGGCTAAGAACACTGAAGCTTTCTTT. Amino acids: CASSQNGAKNTEAFF.

This clone appeared a few times. The rearrangement links TRBV6-6 to TRBJ1-5; TRBD1 is a possible D gene (6 bases). The germline gives CDR1 MNHNY, CDR2 SVGAGI (reference sequence). The CDR3 loop spans 15 amino acids. Trimming cost V 11 bases and J 1 base, with 18 bases left between them. The CDR3 spells CASKGTPGSNQPQHF. The CDR3 coding sequence is TGTGCCTCCAAGGGGACACCGGGCAGCAATCAGCCCCAGCATTTT.

The chain links TRBV6-5 to TRBJ1-5; 10 bases agree with TRBD1. This CDR3 spans 13 amino acids. The V segment lost 7 bases and the J segment 4 bases; nucleotides outside the gene matches: 1. Per germline, CDR1 MNHEY and CDR2 SVGAGI. CDR3 loop: CASKGQGNQPQHF. The CDR3 nucleotides read TGTGCCAGCAAGGGACAGGGGAATCAGCCCCAGCATTTT.

J is TRBJ2-5 and V is TRBV7-9, with 9 positions matching TRBD2. The CDR3 covers 17 residues. Looked up from germline, CDR1 is SEHNR and CDR2 is FQNEAQ (reference sequence). J lost 4 bases, V lost 1 base, and 10 bases had no gene match. The CDR3 protein is CASSLGGGGALGETQYF. DNA for the CDR3: TGTGCCAGCAGCTTAGGAGGCGGGGGGGCCCTAGGAGAGACCCAGTACTTC.

This clone was found a few times. V usage is TRBV5-1 and J usage is TRBJ1-4, with unresolved D. This CDR3 spans 14 amino acids. The V gene's germline CDR1 is SGHRS and CDR2 YFSETQ. V lost 3 bases, J lost 8 bases, and 14 bases lay in between. The CDR3 DNA reads TGCGCCAGCAGCTCCCCCCGGCCGGGGGAAAAACTGTTTTTT. The encoded protein is CASSSPRPGEKLFF.

V gene TRBV10-2 combines with J gene TRBJ1-5; D possibly corresponds to TRBD1 (6 bases). The CDR3 has 15 residues. Germline CDR1 is WSHSY and CDR2 is SAAADI. Trimming removed 2 bases at V and 1 base at J, with 9 bases between. CDR3 region: CASSEKGGSNQPQHF. The DNA for the CDR3 is TGCGCCAGCAGTGAGAAAGGGGGAAGCAATCAGCCCCAGCATTTT.

The chain is built from TRBV2 and TRBJ2-1; D remains unclear. Germline values: CDR1 SNHLY, CDR2 FYNNEI. The ends were cut back, 7 bases at V and 6 bases at J, with 7 bases in the middle. The CDR3 is 11 amino acids. The CDR3 reads CASKVVNEQFF. In DNA, the CDR3 is TGTGCCAGCAAAGTAGTCAATGAGCAGTTCTTC.